Listed below are T cell receptor beta chains from one sample, sequenced in a study of T-cell memory formation after mild COVID-19. TCRdb passed the 5' RACE reads through MiXCR, listing each CDR3 protein once. Of approximately 260,000 distinct CDR3 sequences listed, about 20% are singletons. The sequencing sample was made of PBMCs or a T cell subset sorted from them (not recorded which). The receptors come from a man aged 18 to 29 who had mild COVID-19 (a few samples of this study predate the infection). Cell type and time point are not known. CDR3s include the opening cysteine and the closing phenylalanine or tryptophan. Each record gives: V gene, D gene, J gene, clone size, CDR3 DNA, CDR3 protein. The D gene is left open where the match is weak. Clone size is shown for a subset of rows, as once, few, many or a class of expanded clone.

V: TRBV10-3
D: -
J: TRBJ1-5
size: once
DNA: TGTGCCATCAGTGCCGGAGGGGCCGGCAATAAGCCCCAGCATTTT
CDR3: CAISAGGAGNKPQHF

V: TRBV12-3/TRBV12-4
D: -
J: TRBJ2-7
size: -
DNA: TGTGCCAGCAGTTCCCCTCAGGCTAGTTCCTACGAGCAGTACTTC
CDR3: CASSSPQASSYEQYF

V: TRBV10-3
D: -
J: TRBJ1-3
size: -
DNA: TGTGCCATCGGGGGGCAGGGGAGAACTGGAAACACCATATATTTT
CDR3: CAIGGQGRTGNTIYF

V: TRBV6-5
D: TRBD1
J: TRBJ1-1
size: -
DNA: TGTGCCAGCAGTGCCCGGACAGGGCGGACTGAAGCTTTCTTT
CDR3: CASSARTGRTEAFF

V: TRBV7-2
D: TRBD2
J: TRBJ2-5
size: -
DNA: TGTGCCAGCAGCCCAGAGCGGGGGGCCCAGGAGACCCAGTACTTC
CDR3: CASSPERGAQETQYF

V: TRBV6-5
D: TRBD1
J: TRBJ1-1
size: -
DNA: TGTGCCAGCAGCTACAGGGGGCAGGGGACTGAAGCTTTCTTT
CDR3: CASSYRGQGTEAFF

V: TRBV7-2
D: -
J: TRBJ2-1
size: many
DNA: TGTGCCAGCAGCTTACGGAATAGCTACAATGAGCAGTTCTTC
CDR3: CASSLRNSYNEQFF

V: TRBV4-1
D: TRBD1
J: TRBJ1-3
size: -
DNA: TGCGCCAGCAGCCAAGGGGGACAGGCGTCTGGAAACACCATATATTTT
CDR3: CASSQGGQASGNTIYF

V: TRBV7-9
D: TRBD2
J: TRBJ2-1
size: many
DNA: TGTGCCAGCAGCGGGGGACTAGCGGGGGCCACCTACAATGAGCAGTTCTTC
CDR3: CASSGGLAGATYNEQFF

V: TRBV5-1
D: TRBD1
J: TRBJ2-2
size: -
DNA: TGCGCCAGCAGCACCGACAGGGCGGCTCGGGGCGGGGAGCTGTTTTTT
CDR3: CASSTDRAARGGELFF

V: TRBV4-2
D: TRBD2
J: TRBJ2-7
size: -
DNA: TGTGCCAGCAGCCAGGAAAGGGCGGGGGGGCGGTACGAGCAGTACTTC
CDR3: CASSQERAGGRYEQYF

V: TRBV12-3/TRBV12-4
D: TRBD1
J: TRBJ1-6
size: -
DNA: TGTGCCAGCACAGGGGGCGTTCGTAATTCACCCCTCCACTTT
CDR3: CASTGGVRNSPLHF

V: TRBV6-5
D: -
J: TRBJ1-2
size: few
DNA: TGTGCCAGCAGTTCCTCCGCAGGGAGTTCGGATGGCTACACCTTC
CDR3: CASSSSAGSSDGYTF

V: TRBV7-6
D: -
J: TRBJ1-3
size: -
DNA: TGTGCCAGCAGCCCACGGGGAGACACCATATATTTT
CDR3: CASSPRGDTIYF

V: TRBV4-2
D: TRBD1
J: TRBJ2-1
size: few
DNA: TGTGCCAGCAGCCAACGGACAGGCGATGAGCAGTTCTTC
CDR3: CASSQRTGDEQFF

V: TRBV7-2
D: TRBD1
J: TRBJ2-5
size: once
DNA: TGTGCCAGCAGCTTGGGACAGGGGATTGGAGAGACCCAGTACTTC
CDR3: CASSLGQGIGETQYF

V: TRBV7-9
D: -
J: TRBJ2-1
size: few
DNA: TGTGCCAGCAGCTTAGCGAGCGGACCTTACAATGAGCAGTTCTTC
CDR3: CASSLASGPYNEQFF

V: TRBV9
D: -
J: TRBJ2-1
size: -
DNA: TGTGCCAGCAGCGTAGGGGCAGACTACAATGAGCAGTTCTTC
CDR3: CASSVGADYNEQFF

V: TRBV5-1
D: -
J: TRBJ1-1
size: -
DNA: TGCGCCAGCAGCGTGTGGATACGAGACACTGAAGCTTTCTTT
CDR3: CASSVWIRDTEAFF

V: TRBV5-5
D: TRBD1
J: TRBJ2-2
size: -
DNA: TGTGCCAGCAGCTTGAAGCAGGGGGCGACCGGGGAGCTGTTTTTT
CDR3: CASSLKQGATGELFF

V: TRBV7-6
D: TRBD2
J: TRBJ2-3
size: few
DNA: TGTGCCAGCAGCTTAAACAGCGGGGGGCTCACAGATACGCAGTATTTT
CDR3: CASSLNSGGLTDTQYF

V: TRBV20-1
D: -
J: TRBJ2-7
size: -
DNA: TGCAGTGCCCCGGACACCTCGAGCTCCTACGAGCAGTACTTC
CDR3: CSAPDTSSSYEQYF

V: TRBV21-1
D: -
J: TRBJ2-3
size: -
DNA: TGTGCCAGCAGCCCCCGGACAGGGGGGGTTGATACGCAGTATTTT
CDR3: CASSPRTGGVDTQYF

V: TRBV20-1
D: -
J: TRBJ2-1
size: many
DNA: TGCAGTGCGGTGGGGGTATCGAGCTCCTACAATGAGCAGTTCTTC
CDR3: CSAVGVSSSYNEQFF

V: TRBV9
D: -
J: TRBJ1-1
size: few
DNA: TGTGCCAGCAGCGTAGGGGTTGAGGGTTACACTGAAGCTTTCTTT
CDR3: CASSVGVEGYTEAFF

V: TRBV6-2/TRBV6-3
D: TRBD1
J: TRBJ1-5
size: -
DNA: TGTGCCAGCAATTCCCGGGACAGAGATCAGCCCCAGCATTTT
CDR3: CASNSRDRDQPQHF

V: TRBV12-3/TRBV12-4
D: -
J: TRBJ2-1
size: few
DNA: TGTGCCAGCAGTTTCTTAGAGGGGGTGCGAAATGAGCAGTTCTTC
CDR3: CASSFLEGVRNEQFF

V: TRBV3-1
D: TRBD1
J: TRBJ1-5
size: few
DNA: TGTGCCAGCAGCCAACGAGGGACAGGGGGGGAGCATTTT
CDR3: CASSQRGTGGEHF

V: TRBV7-8
D: -
J: TRBJ1-5
size: -
DNA: TGTGCCAGCAGCGGGGGCACCTATCAGCCCCAGCATTTT
CDR3: CASSGGTYQPQHF

V: TRBV6-1
D: TRBD1
J: TRBJ1-2
size: many
DNA: TGTGCCACGGACGGACAGGGTCGGGGCTACACCTTC
CDR3: CATDGQGRGYTF

V: TRBV5-1
D: -
J: TRBJ2-1
size: few
DNA: TGCGCCAGCAGCTTATACCCGGCCTACAATGAGCAGTTCTTC
CDR3: CASSLYPAYNEQFF

V: TRBV13
D: TRBD1
J: TRBJ2-5
size: -
DNA: TGTGCCAGCAGCTTACTCCCTCCGGGACAGGGTCTTGAGACCCAGTACTTC
CDR3: CASSLLPPGQGLETQYF

V: TRBV29-1
D: -
J: TRBJ2-7
size: -
DNA: TGCAGAGTTGTCATGTTCCCGGTCCGAGGGATCTACGAGCAGTACTTC
CDR3: CRVVMFPVRGIYEQYF

V: TRBV15
D: -
J: TRBJ1-3
size: -
DNA: TGTGCCACCAGCAGTGGGACGGCCTCTGGAAACACCATATATTTT
CDR3: CATSSGTASGNTIYF

V: TRBV7-2
D: -
J: TRBJ2-1
size: -
DNA: TGTGCCAGCAGCGCCATCGGACTATTAGGGAATGAGCAGTTCTTC
CDR3: CASSAIGLLGNEQFF

V: TRBV28
D: -
J: TRBJ2-7
size: -
DNA: TGTGCCAGCAGGTACAGTGCGCGGATCTACGAGCAGTACTTC
CDR3: CASRYSARIYEQYF

V: TRBV6-5
D: -
J: TRBJ1-2
size: -
DNA: TGTGCCAGCAGAATCGCGAGCGCCGCTAACTATGGCTACACCTTC
CDR3: CASRIASAANYGYTF

V: TRBV29-1
D: -
J: TRBJ1-1
size: -
DNA: TGCAGCGTTGAAGACAGGTATGACACTGAAGCTTTCTTT
CDR3: CSVEDRYDTEAFF

V: TRBV6-2/TRBV6-3
D: TRBD1
J: TRBJ1-5
size: few
DNA: TGTGCCAGCAGCGACAGGGGGCCTAGCAATCAGCCCCAGCATTTT
CDR3: CASSDRGPSNQPQHF

V: TRBV12-3/TRBV12-4
D: -
J: TRBJ2-1
size: few
DNA: TGTGCCAGCGGCCAGGGGAACTCCTACAATGAGCAGTTCTTC
CDR3: CASGQGNSYNEQFF

V: TRBV7-9
D: -
J: TRBJ2-3
size: many
DNA: TGTGCCAGCAGCTTAGAGGGTGCCGGGACGCAGTATTTT
CDR3: CASSLEGAGTQYF

V: TRBV28
D: -
J: TRBJ1-2
size: few
DNA: TGTGCCAGCACCCCGTCGGGGGGGCCCTACACCTTC
CDR3: CASTPSGGPYTF

V: TRBV29-1
D: TRBD1
J: TRBJ2-7
size: -
DNA: TGCAGCGCTACCCGGGGGACAGGGGCGTACGAGCAGTACTTC
CDR3: CSATRGTGAYEQYF

V: TRBV12-3/TRBV12-4
D: TRBD1
J: TRBJ2-3
size: few
DNA: TGTGCCAGCAGTCGGGACAGGGGGATGACAGATACGCAGTATTTT
CDR3: CASSRDRGMTDTQYF

V: TRBV12-3/TRBV12-4
D: -
J: TRBJ1-3
size: few
DNA: TGTGCCAGCAGGTCCCTCAGGGGACCACGCGAGGTCGTAGGGGTCGGAAACACCATATATTTT
CDR3: CASRSLRGPREVVGVGNTIYF